This section outlines one TCR beta chain sequence together with its context. The antigen remains unidentified. The data were obtained in a study of CD8 T cells in Susac syndrome. Turning to the study itself: At the time their blood was drawn, patients with Susac syndrome were either therapy-naive, on corticosteroids (with some of them also receiving intravenous immunoglobulin), or on intravenous immunoglobulin alone.

CDR3 length: 14 residues. Germline V gene lookup returns CDR1 SGHRS and CDR2 YFSETQ. Trimming pared 2 bases from V and 1 base from J, leaving 6 bases between. Study findings and constraints: As acknowledged by the study, its TCR sequencing and HLA analysis included a relatively small number of individuals.

An amount of RNA that ranged from 0.5 to 1 ug was reverse transcribed with random hexamers. TCRdb fed the immunoSEQ multiplex PCR reads into MiXCR, producing one record per CDR3 protein. The table records 150,000 to 200,000 distinct CDR3 sequences, around 95% of them present only once. The material sequenced was CD8+ T cells from PBMCs. The V gene is TRBV5-1, the J gene TRBJ2-2; unclear D gene. The sequence derives from a human donor with Susac syndrome. The CDR3: CASSLGMNTGELFF. The CDR3 coding sequence is TGCGCCAGCAGCTTAGGAATGAACACCGGGGAGCTGTTTTTT.